Following are 20 T cell receptor beta chains from one sample sequenced in a study of control samples from healthy donors and cancer patients. The assay was immunoSEQ multiplex PCR, and TCRdb's table has in-frame clones only and misses some. Among about 110,000 clones listed, about nine tenths were seen once. The sample comprised blood. These receptors all stem from a human donor in good health. The donor label of this sample is uncertain.

V is TRBV30 and J is TRBJ1-2; D may be TRBD1 (5 bases). The CDR3 contains 13 residues. Trimming left V 3 bases short and J 8 bases short, with 16 bases between. Germline V gene sequence: CDR1 GTSNPN, CDR2 SVGIG (reference sequence). The CDR3 protein is CAWRTAGSSGYTF. CDR3 DNA: TGTGCCTGGAGAACAGCAGGGTCGAGCGGCTACACCTTC.

The V gene is TRBV6-5, the J gene TRBJ1-4, with 8 bases that match TRBD1. CDR1 and CDR2 (germline): MNHEY, SVGAGI. With V trimmed by 6 bases and J by 7 bases, 10 bases remained unmatched. The length of the CDR3 is 15 residues. This CDR3 reads CASSPETGGREKLFF. The CDR3 DNA sequence: TGTGCCAGCAGCCCCGAAACAGGGGGACGTGAAAAACTGTTTTTT.

The CDR3 is CSVGNSGELFF. The CDR3 bases are TGCAGCGTAGGAAACTCCGGGGAGCTGTTTTTT. The chain has TRBV29-1 and TRBJ2-2; D remains ambiguous. The CDR3 spans 11 residues. The V end lost 6 bases, the J end lost 6 bases, and 8 bases lay between the germline ends. Germline CDR1 SQVTM, CDR2 ANQGSEA.

As DNA, the CDR3 is TGTGCCAGCAGCCATTCCGGGACAGGGGGCAGAGTTTGGGATGAAAAACTGTTTTTT. Translating it yields CASSHSGTGGRVWDEKLFF. The chain joins TRBV3-1 (or the pseudogene TRBV3-2) to TRBJ1-4; 12 nucleotides agree with TRBD1. V trimming: 3 bases; J trimming: 6 bases; junction bases outside the gene matches: 14. The CDR3 spans 19 residues. The germline V gene has CDR1 LGHDT and CDR2 YNNKEL (reference sequence).

The V call is TRBV21-1, the J call TRBJ1-2. TRBV21-1 is a pseudogene segment. The CDR3 has 14 residues. CDR3 region: CASSSTTIYYGYTF. The CDR3 DNA reads TGTGCCAGCAGCTCGACTACAATTTACTATGGCTACACCTTC.

The V and J genes are TRBV5-1 and TRBJ1-4; 9 bases are a match to TRBD1. From germline, CDR1 is SGHRS and CDR2 YFSETQ. CDR3 length equals 13 residues. J gave up 7 bases and V 4 bases, and 2 bases lay outside the gene matches. The CDR3 loop is CASSPGQGEKLFF. CDR3 nucleotides: TGCGCCAGCAGCCCGGGACAGGGTGAAAAACTGTTTTTT. Variable domain in full (rest from reference TRBV5-1 and TRBJ1-4): KAGVTQTPRYLIKTRGQQVTLSCSPISGHRSVSWYQQTPGQGLQFLFEYFSETQRNKGNFPGRFSGRQFSNSRSEMNVSTLELGDSALYLCASSPGQGEKLFFGSGTQLSVL.

V usage is TRBV7-9 and J usage is TRBJ2-5, with D perhaps TRBD1 (6 bases). Trimming stripped 7 bases from V and 1 base from J, with 19 bases between. Germline CDR1 is SEHNR and CDR2 is FQNEAQ (reference sequence). The CDR3 covers 16 residues. The chain's CDR3 is CASTEKGDRLQETQYF. For the CDR3, the DNA is TGTGCCAGCACCGAAAAGGGCGACAGGCTCCAAGAGACCCAGTACTTC.

The genes are TRBV14 and TRBJ2-2; D might be TRBD2 (7 bases). CDR3 length: 14 amino acids. Germline V gene sequence: CDR1 SGHDN, CDR2 FVKESK. V lost 2 bases, J lost 6 bases, and 10 bases lay in between. The CDR3 sequence: CASSQRGAAGELFF. CDR3 in DNA: TGTGCCAGCAGCCAACGGGGGGCTGCCGGGGAGCTGTTTTTT.

V usage is TRBV24-1 and J usage is TRBJ2-2, with 10 bases aligning to TRBD1. The germline V gene has CDR1 KGHDR and CDR2 SFDVKD. The ends lost 4 bases at V and 5 bases at J; junction bases unmatched: 9. This CDR3 is built from 17 residues. The CDR3 DNA sequence: TGTGCCACCAGTGACGATAGGGACAGGGGCGTAACCGGGGAGCTGTTTTTT. This sequence encodes CATSDDRDRGVTGELFF.

In DNA form, the CDR3 reads TGTGCCACCAGTGATTTGAGGCGGACTGAAGCTTTCTTT. This translates into CATSDLRRTEAFF. The chain is built from TRBV24-1 and TRBJ1-1; D gene uncertain. The CDR3 consists of 13 residues. The V end lost 0 bases, the J end lost 5 bases, and 6 bases lay between the germline ends. Germline lookup yields CDR1 KGHDR and CDR2 SFDVKD.

The chain carries TRBV20-1 and TRBJ1-1, with TRBD1 as a possible D gene (5 bases). Trimming stripped 3 bases from V and 1 base from J, with 15 bases between. The germline CDR1 and CDR2 sequences are DFQATT and SNEGSKA (reference sequence). The CDR3 runs 15 residues. The DNA of the CDR3 is TGCAGTGCTAGTGCGTTGGGGGGGACGAACACTGAAGCTTTCTTT. Amino acid sequence: CSASALGGTNTEAFF.

The chain joins TRBV25-1 to TRBJ1-6; TRBD1 might be the D (6 bases). The V and J ends lost 4 bases and 5 bases respectively, with 12 bases between them. The CDR3 sequence is 15 residues long. The germline V gene has CDR1 MGHDK and CDR2 SYGVNS. The CDR3 region is CASSGRTADNSPLHF. The CDR3 bases are TGTGCCAGCAGTGGAAGGACAGCCGATAATTCACCCCTCCACTTT.

V usage is TRBV5-8 and J usage is TRBJ2-7; D perhaps matches TRBD1 (6 bases). CDR3 size: 15 residues. Germline values: CDR1 SGHTS, CDR2 YDEGEE. V was clipped by 4 bases and J by 5 bases, with 19 bases between them. The CDR3 loop is CASSRTARSSHEQYF. The CDR3 DNA is TGTGCCAGCAGCCGGACAGCTAGGAGTAGTCACGAGCAGTACTTC.

V gene TRBV6-1 combines with J gene TRBJ2-3; 7 bases fit TRBD1. V shed 3 bases, J shed 3 bases, and the junction held 6 bases outside the gene matches. CDR3 length equals 15 residues. The germline CDR1 and CDR2 sequences are MNHNS and SASEGT. The CDR3 region is CASSDRQGMTDTQYF. Written as DNA, the CDR3 is TGTGCCAGCAGTGACAGACAGGGTATGACAGATACGCAGTATTTT.

CDR3 in DNA: TGTGCCAGCAGTTACGAGTATAGCAATCAGCCCCAGCATTTT. The encoded protein is CASSYEYSNQPQHF. The J gene is TRBJ1-5, the V gene TRBV6-2 or TRBV6-3; D gene ambiguous. Germline CDR1 and CDR2: MNHEY and SVGEGT. The CDR3 covers 14 residues. Trimming shortened V by 2 bases and J by 0 bases, and 5 bases separated the two germline ends.

The chain couples TRBV5-8 to TRBJ1-5; D might be TRBD1 (5 bases). There are 15 residues in the CDR3. V was cut by 7 bases and J by 5 bases, with 19 bases left in between. Per the germline V gene, CDR1 is SGHTS and CDR2 is YDEGEE. CDR3 sequence (DNA): TGTGCCAGCTCCCAAGCCGACAGCGGCTATCAGCCCCAGCATTTT. Translated, it gives CASSQADSGYQPQHF.

The chain links TRBV19 to TRBJ1-2, with TRBD1 as a possible D gene (5 bases). The germline gives CDR1 LNHDA, CDR2 SQIVND (reference sequence). This CDR3 spans 14 amino acids. V lost 2 bases to trimming and J lost 4 bases, with 11 bases between them. CDR3 region: CASSISTGSYGYTF. Here the CDR3 DNA reads TGTGCCAGTAGTATAAGCACAGGATCCTATGGCTACACCTTC.

V usage is TRBV5-1 and J usage is TRBJ2-7, with 7 bases aligning to TRBD1. Trimming cost V 1 base and J 4 bases; bases outside gene matches: 8. The CDR3 is 15 amino acids. Germline V gene sequence: CDR1 SGHRS, CDR2 YFSETQ. The CDR3 here is CASSLLPGGSYEQYF. The DNA of the CDR3 is TGCGCCAGCAGCTTGCTACCAGGGGGATCTTACGAGCAGTACTTC. The full variable domain, completed using reference TRBV5-1 and TRBJ2-7, is KAGVTQTPRYLIKTRGQQVTLSCSPISGHRSVSWYQQTPGQGLQFLFEYFSETQRNKGNFPGRFSGRQFSNSRSEMNVSTLELGDSALYLCASSLLPGGSYEQYFGPGTRLTVT.

This clone was observed a single time. V usage is TRBV19 and J usage is TRBJ1-5; no firm D call. This CDR3 spans 12 amino acids. Germline V gives CDR1 LNHDA, CDR2 SQIVND (reference sequence). Trimming shortened V by 0 bases and J by 6 bases, and 3 bases separated the two germline ends. The CDR3 nucleotides are TGTGCCAGTAGTATAGAAGGTCAGCCCCAGCATTTT. Its translation is CASSIEGQPQHF.

V usage is TRBV2 and J usage is TRBJ2-5, with D perhaps TRBD1 (6 bases). Germline values: CDR1 SNHLY, CDR2 FYNNEI. The CDR3 totals 13 residues. V was trimmed by 8 bases and J by 4 bases, leaving 14 bases between them. The CDR3, as DNA: TGTGCCAGCGGTGGAGGCAGGGGAGAGACCCAGTACTTC. It translates to CASGGGRGETQYF.